Listed here are 22 T cell receptor beta chains from one sample, sequenced in a study of cytomegalovirus exposure and HLA in healthy donors. 60 Vbeta and 13 Jbeta primers were used in PCR. Data came from immunoSEQ multiplex PCR; TCRdb stores just in-frame clones and leaves some out. This table holds roughly 110,000 clones, about 78% found once. The sample comprised PBMCs. Source of these receptors: a woman aged 35 to 49 in good health and CMV-seropositive.

The V call is TRBV29-1, the J call TRBJ1-4; no firm D call. V shed 4 bases and J shed 10 bases, with 13 bases lying between them. The germline gives CDR1 SQVTM, CDR2 ANQGSEA. CDR3 length equals 12 residues. CDR3 amino acids: CSVVATVGKLFF. The CDR3 bases are TGCAGCGTTGTAGCCACGGTCGGAAAACTGTTTTTT.

The chain is built from TRBV2 and TRBJ2-5; D uncertain. In germline, CDR1 is SNHLY, CDR2 FYNNEI. The V gene lost 1 base and the J gene lost 1 base, with 10 bases spanning the gap. This CDR3 is built from 15 residues. For the CDR3, the DNA is TGTGCCAGCAGTGAAGGTGGAACAGCCCAAGAGACCCAGTACTTC. Protein sequence: CASSEGGTAQETQYF.

The genes are TRBV28 and TRBJ2-3, with D maybe TRBD2 (5 bases). The CDR3 runs 15 residues. Germline CDR1 MDHEN, CDR2 SYDVKM. V was shortened by 5 bases and J by 0 bases, with 12 bases between the two germline ends. The CDR3 sequence is CASSPGGPSTDTQYF. CDR3 DNA sequence: TGTGCCAGCAGTCCTGGCGGGCCTAGCACAGATACGCAGTATTTT.

In this sample, this clone turned up once. The V and J genes are TRBV18 and TRBJ1-6; D is unresolved. Trimming took off 4 bases at V and 10 bases at J, with 8 bases between the two ends. The V gene's germline CDR1 is KGHSH and CDR2 LQKENI. The CDR3 runs 12 residues. In nucleotides, the CDR3 is TGTGCCAGCTCACATGCTCGGTCACCCCTCCACTTT. Its translation is CASSHARSPLHF.

This clone was observed a single time. The CDR3 here is CASRPGGYDGYTF. CDR3 coding DNA: TGTGCCAGCAGGCCAGGGGGGTACGATGGCTACACCTTC. The gene calls are TRBV6-5 and TRBJ1-2; TRBD1 matches at 7 bases. The ends lost 6 bases at V and 6 bases at J; junction bases unmatched: 7. This CDR3 contains 13 residues. The germline V gene encodes CDR1 MNHEY and CDR2 SVGAGI.

Regarding this clone: This CDR3 is also generated by other DNA sequences in the sample. J is TRBJ1-6 and V is TRBV7-2, with 9 bases aligning to TRBD1. J was trimmed by 9 bases and V by 3 bases; bases with no gene match: 9. The CDR3 consists of 16 residues. Per the germline V gene, CDR1 is SGHTA and CDR2 is FQGNSA. The CDR3 region is CASSLAGQGVGSPLHF. DNA of the CDR3: TGTGCCAGCAGCTTGGCGGGACAGGGCGTAGGTTCACCCCTCCACTTT.

This sequence joins TRBV5-6 and TRBJ1-1; 7 nucleotides match TRBD1. Germline V lookup: CDR1 SGHDT, CDR2 YYEEEE. The CDR3 consists of 13 residues. V shed 3 bases and J 5 bases; nucleotides not matched to a gene: 4. CDR3 in DNA: TGTGCCAGCAGCTCACGACAGGGAACTGAAGCTTTCTTT. Amino acid sequence: CASSSRQGTEAFF.

V gene TRBV6-5 combines with J gene TRBJ1-1, with D tentatively TRBD1 (5 bases). Trimming pared 4 bases from V and 4 bases from J, leaving 10 bases between. Germline loops: CDR1 MNHEY, CDR2 SVGAGI. The CDR3 has 13 residues. The CDR3 here is CASSSGGTTEAFF. In DNA form, the CDR3 reads TGTGCCAGCAGTTCCGGGGGAACCACTGAAGCTTTCTTT.

The chain employs TRBV19 and TRBJ1-6; TRBD1 aligns across 9 bases. V dropped 5 bases and J dropped 6; count of bases not matched to a gene: 5. The CDR3 consists of 15 residues. CDR1 is LNHDA and CDR2 is SQIVND in the germline V gene (reference sequence). CDR3 in amino acids: CASSSLGQGNSPLHF. In nucleotides, the CDR3 is TGTGCCAGTAGTTCACTGGGACAGGGTAATTCACCCCTCCACTTT.

Only one count was recorded for this clone. The chain uses TRBV6-1 and TRBJ2-1, with TRBD2 matching over 12 bases. The CDR3 runs 15 residues. Germline V lookup: CDR1 MNHNS, CDR2 SASEGT. J lost 10 bases, V lost 4 bases, and 8 bases had no gene match. CDR3 DNA: TGTGCCAGCAGTGTAACTAGCGGGGGGCCATGGGAGCAGTTCTTC. This translates into CASSVTSGGPWEQFF.

Note on this clone: The junction differs from germline at one of its ends, possibly a read error. The rearrangement joins TRBV7-7 to TRBJ2-1; D possibly corresponds to TRBD2 (5 bases). The length of the CDR3 is 14 residues. Germline CDR1 and CDR2: SSHAT and FNYEAQ (reference sequence). The CDR3: CASSQAAANNEQFF. The DNA of the CDR3 is TGTGCTAGCAGCCAAGCGGCAGCTAACAATGAGCAGTTCTTC.

The chain is built from TRBV30 and TRBJ2-3, with a possible D match to TRBD2 (7 bases). The CDR3 is made up of 13 amino acids. V lost 8 bases and J lost 1, with 13 bases in between. Germline CDR1 GTSNPN, CDR2 SVGIG (reference sequence). In nucleotides, the CDR3 is TGTGCCCTCCGAGGGGGGGGCACAGATACGCAGTATTTT. This codes for CALRGGGTDTQYF. Based on the CDR3 plus reference TRBV30 and TRBJ2-3, the full variable domain is SQTIHQWPATLVQPVGSPLSLECTVEGTSNPNLYWYRQAAGRGLQLLFYSVGIGQISSEVPQNLSASRPQDRQFILSSKKLLLSDSGFYLCALRGGGTDTQYFGPGTRLTVL.

This rearrangement joins TRBV4-1 to TRBJ2-3; TRBD2 might be the D (6 bases). Trimming stripped 1 base from V and 4 bases from J, with 12 bases between. From germline, CDR1 is MGHRA and CDR2 YSYEKL. The CDR3 has 15 residues. DNA for the CDR3: TGCGCCAGCAGCCAAGCCCCGGCGGGGCCAGATACGCAGTATTTT. Residues: CASSQAPAGPDTQYF.

This chain connects TRBV18 to TRBJ2-1; 7 bases are a match to TRBD1. Germline V gene lookup returns CDR1 KGHSH and CDR2 LQKENI. The CDR3 is 16 residues long. The V segment lost 3 bases and the J segment 2 bases; nucleotides outside the gene matches: 7. CDR3 amino acids: CASSPPSGTAYNEQFF. The CDR3 DNA sequence: TGTGCCAGCTCACCGCCCTCCGGGACAGCCTACAATGAGCAGTTCTTC.

J is TRBJ1-1 and V is TRBV12-5; D is undetermined. The ends were cut back, 1 base at V and 4 bases at J, with 7 bases in the middle. Germline assignment: CDR1 LGHNT and CDR2 FRNRAP. The CDR3 extends over 13 amino acids. CDR3: CASGLGRATEAFF. DNA for the CDR3: TGTGCTAGTGGTTTGGGGAGGGCCACTGAAGCTTTCTTT.

The chain uses TRBV6-5 and TRBJ2-3, with D perhaps TRBD2 (7 bases). Trimming removed 5 bases from V and 6 bases from J, with 9 bases in between. The CDR3 runs 12 residues. In germline, CDR1 is MNHEY, CDR2 SVGAGI. CDR3 nucleotide sequence: TGTGCCAGCAGTAGGGGGGGTGATACGCAGTATTTT. Protein product: CASSRGGDTQYF.

V and J are TRBV6-5 and TRBJ2-1, with TRBD1 identical over 9 bases. Trimming removed 6 bases from V and 7 bases from J; junction bases left unmatched: 7. The CDR3 contains 14 residues. CDR1 and CDR2 from the germline V gene are MNHEY and SVGAGI. The DNA for the CDR3 is TGTGCCAGCAGAAGGGACAGGGCGAAGAATGAGCAGTTCTTC. Translation: CASRRDRAKNEQFF.

This clone was counted only a few times. This rearrangement joins TRBV7-9 to TRBJ2-7, with a tentative D call TRBD2 (5 bases). Germline CDR1 reads SEHNR; CDR2 reads FQNEAQ (reference sequence). The CDR3 has 13 amino acids. V was pared by 1 base and J by 7 bases, with 11 bases between. CDR3 nucleotides: TGTGCCAGCAGCTTAGGTCTTTCGGGGGAGCAGTACTTC. As protein: CASSLGLSGEQYF.

This clone appeared once. The CDR3 DNA reads as TGTGCCAGCAGTCTGGGGACAGGGGGGAAAGAGACCCAGTACTTC. Amino acids: CASSLGTGGKETQYF. V gene TRBV6-1 combines with J gene TRBJ2-5; 11 bases are shared with TRBD1. Trimming removed 5 bases from V and 3 bases from J; junction bases left unmatched: 5. Looked up from germline, CDR1 is MNHNS and CDR2 is SASEGT. The CDR3 contains 15 residues.

The V and J genes are TRBV10-3 and TRBJ2-7, with D uncertain. V was trimmed by 0 bases and J by 3 bases, leaving 9 bases between them. This CDR3 region has 14 residues. The V gene's germline CDR1 is ENHRY and CDR2 SYGVKD. Here the CDR3 reads CAISESVRDYEQYF. The CDR3 nucleotides are TGTGCCATCAGTGAGTCTGTCCGAGACTACGAGCAGTACTTC.

The chain has TRBV19 and TRBJ1-6; tentatively, D is TRBD1 (5 bases). The CDR3 has 15 amino acids. The germline V gene encodes CDR1 LNHDA and CDR2 SQIVND (reference sequence). Trimming took off 9 bases at V and 3 bases at J, with 15 bases between the two ends. As DNA, the CDR3 is TGTGCCAGCACCACGGCAGGGAACTATAATTCACCCCTCCACTTT. As protein: CASTTAGNYNSPLHF.

This clone showed up just a few times. The gene calls are TRBV5-1 and TRBJ2-7; TRBD1 matches 9 bases. V lost 0 bases to trimming and J lost 0 bases; unmatched junction nucleotides: 4. The CDR3 sequence is 16 residues long. CDR1 SGHRS and CDR2 YFSETQ come from the germline V gene. CDR3 amino acids: CASSLGDRAFSYEQYF. The CDR3, as DNA: TGCGCCAGCAGCTTGGGGGACAGGGCGTTCTCCTACGAGCAGTACTTC.